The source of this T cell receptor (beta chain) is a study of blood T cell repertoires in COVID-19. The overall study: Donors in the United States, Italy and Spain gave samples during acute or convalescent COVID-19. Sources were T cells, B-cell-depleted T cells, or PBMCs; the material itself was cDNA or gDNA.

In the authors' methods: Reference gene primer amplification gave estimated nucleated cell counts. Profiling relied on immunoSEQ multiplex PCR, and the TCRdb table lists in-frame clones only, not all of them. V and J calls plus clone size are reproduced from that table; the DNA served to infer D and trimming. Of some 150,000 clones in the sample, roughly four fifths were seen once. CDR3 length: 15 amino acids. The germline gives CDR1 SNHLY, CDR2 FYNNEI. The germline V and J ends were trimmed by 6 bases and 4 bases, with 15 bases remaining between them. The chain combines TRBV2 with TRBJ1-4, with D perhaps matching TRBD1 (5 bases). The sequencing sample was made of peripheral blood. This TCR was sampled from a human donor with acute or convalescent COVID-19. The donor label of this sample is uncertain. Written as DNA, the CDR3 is TGTGCCAGCAGACCACAACGGGGGGATAATGAAAAACTGTTTTTT. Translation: CASRPQRGDNEKLFF. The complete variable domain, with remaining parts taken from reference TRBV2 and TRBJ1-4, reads EPEVTQTPSHQVTQMGQEVILRCVPISNHLYFYWYRQILGQKVEFLVSFYNNEISEKSEIFDDQFSVERPDGSNFTLKIRSTKLEDSAMYFCASRPQRGDNEKLFFGSGTQLSVL.